This TCR beta chain derives from a study of blood T cells in healthy people across ages. For the second PCR, which ran for about 7 to 11 cycles, a sample-barcoded 5' primer and a J-beta primer mix were used. Paired-end reads containing CDR3 totaled no fewer than 3 million for each sample. TCRdb used MiXCR to reprocess the 5' RACE reads, holding one entry per CDR3 protein. The sample has approximately 580,000 distinct CDR3 sequences; more than 20% are singletons. Study outcomes and limitations: The study found more naive CD4+ cells and higher diversity in long-lived than aged donors.

Regarding this clonotype: Its antigen remains unidentified.

The CDR3 is 17 amino acids. Germline V gives CDR1 SGHVS, CDR2 FNYEAQ. This same sample was also taken into another study, of T cells of mothers and their children. That study reports: Healthy Caucasian mothers, a few in number, and their six children were the donors. Extraction yielded RNA that went, in full, into cDNA synthesis at roughly 1.5 ug per 15 ul.

This chain connects TRBV7-6 to TRBJ2-5; D perhaps matches TRBD1 (6 bases). TRBJ2-7 explains the end of the DNA better; the J call may be wrong. This TCR derives from a boy between 10 and 17 years old in good health. The sequencing input was blood. The CDR3 loop reads CASSRWAGALQAYEQYF. CDR3 DNA sequence: TGTGCCAGCAGTAGGTGGGCAGGGGCCCTCCAGGCCTACGAGCAGTACTTC.